Shown below are 24 T cell receptor beta chains from a single sample sequenced in a study of human T cells and chemical hapten exposure. Regarding time point: pre-sensitization, week 0. Described treatment: therapeutic diphenylcyclopropenone sensitization with weekly scalp DPC. TCRdb ran MiXCR on the RACE reads and lists one entry per CDR3 protein. The data contain about 120,000 distinct CDR3 sequences, about 14% of them singletons. Sequencing used whole blood, obtained in connection with sensitization to the hapten diphenylcyclopropenone (DPC). The receptors here all came from a woman aged 18-30 years with alopecia areata. Some clones in this sample may be carry-over from other donors' samples.

This clonotype was recorded a few times. The gene calls are TRBV7-6 and TRBJ2-7; TRBD2 agrees at 10 bases. After removal of 5 bases from V and 5 bases from J, the junction contained 9 bases not matched to a gene. Germline CDR1 SGHVS, CDR2 FNYEAQ. The CDR3 has 15 residues. CDR3: CASSSPSGGRNEQYF. The CDR3 region has the DNA TGTGCCAGCAGCAGCCCTAGCGGGGGTCGGAACGAGCAGTACTTC.

This clonotype was seen ten or more times. The CDR3 loop reads CASSPGTEEAFF. The CDR3 DNA reads TGTGCCAGCTCACCGGGGACAGAAGAAGCTTTCTTT. The chain recombines TRBV18 with TRBJ1-1; 7 bases are shared with TRBD1. This CDR3 spans 12 amino acids. The trim removed 3 bases at V and 8 bases at J, leaving 3 bases unmatched. Germline lookup yields CDR1 KGHSH and CDR2 LQKENI.

The CDR3 coding sequence is TGTGCCAGCAGACCTTTTCCACCTGGAAACACCATATATTTT. This translates into CASRPFPPGNTIYF. The V call is TRBV6-2 or TRBV6-3, the J call TRBJ1-3; unclear D gene. Germline CDR1 MNHEY, CDR2 SVGEGT. The CDR3 is 14 amino acids. V was pared by 6 bases and J by 2 bases, with 11 bases between.

This chain joins TRBV29-1 and TRBJ1-1; D is ambiguous. The ends were cut back, 7 bases at V and 1 base at J, with 10 bases in the middle. Germline V gene lookup returns CDR1 SQVTM and CDR2 ANQGSEA. This CDR3 region has 12 residues. In DNA, the CDR3 is TGCAGCGCTACCGACTGGAACACTGAAGCTTTCTTT. Translating gives CSATDWNTEAFF.

Here the CDR3 reads CASSLAGGLDTQYF. DNA for the CDR3: TGTGCCAGCAGTTTAGCGGGGGGGCTTGATACGCAGTATTTT. The chain joins TRBV12-3 or TRBV12-4 to TRBJ2-3; a possible D gene is TRBD2 (7 bases). The length of the CDR3 is 14 residues. The V end was cut by 0 bases, the J end by 6 bases, with 10 bases between.

V gene TRBV5-6 combines with J gene TRBJ2-7; the D is unclear. Germline V gene sequence: CDR1 SGHDT, CDR2 YYEEEE. The CDR3 is made up of 12 amino acids. The V gene lost 4 bases and the J gene lost 3 bases, with 8 bases spanning the gap. The CDR3 loop is CASSIHVYEQYF. The DNA of the CDR3 is TGTGCCAGCAGCATACACGTCTACGAGCAGTACTTC.

The chain couples TRBV20-1 to TRBJ2-6, with D possibly TRBD2 on 6 matching bases. V lost 5 bases to trimming and J lost 0 bases, with 11 bases between them. CDR1 is DFQATT, CDR2 SNEGSKA, per germline (reference sequence). The CDR3 has 15 residues. The CDR3 loop reads CSAGTGLSGANVLTF. CDR3 sequence (DNA): TGCAGTGCTGGGACGGGACTCTCTGGGGCCAACGTCCTGACTTTC.

The rearrangement links TRBV7-2 to TRBJ2-5; no definite D call. The CDR3 consists of 14 residues. Trimming took 4 bases from V and 6 from J, leaving 15 bases between them. Germline V gene lookup returns CDR1 SGHTA and CDR2 FQGNSA. The CDR3 here is CASSSPGWYQTQYF. In nucleotides, the CDR3 is TGTGCCAGCAGCTCCCCAGGCTGGTACCAGACCCAGTACTTC.

The chain recombines TRBV11-2 with TRBJ2-4; TRBD2 matches at 11 bases. This CDR3 is 18 amino acids long. Unmatched junction bases numbered 11, after V lost 2 bases and J lost 5 bases. The germline gives CDR1 SGHAT, CDR2 FQNNGV. In DNA form, the CDR3 reads TGTGCCAGCAGCTTATTGGGGACTAGCGGCGCTGGGGAAAACATTCAGTACTTC. Translation gives CASSLLGTSGAGENIQYF.

This clonotype has only a few counts. The chain links TRBV12-3 or TRBV12-4 to TRBJ2-5; D unresolved. The CDR3 has 13 residues. V was clipped by 6 bases and J by 5 bases, with 13 bases between them. Here the CDR3 DNA reads TGTGCCAGCAGCCCTGGGGTAGTGGAGACCCAGTACTTC. Translated: CASSPGVVETQYF.

This clonotype was seen a handful of times. The chain carries TRBV18 and TRBJ1-6; D unresolved. This CDR3 spans 14 amino acids. From germline, CDR1 is KGHSH and CDR2 LQKENI. The germline V and J ends were trimmed by 2 bases and 5 bases, with 7 bases remaining between them. CDR3: CASSPARDNSPLHF. The CDR3 DNA reads as TGTGCCAGCTCACCAGCCAGAGATAATTCACCCCTCCACTTT.

This clonotype showed up many times. The chain recombines TRBV4-3 with TRBJ1-4; D gene ambiguous. From germline, CDR1 is LGHNA and CDR2 YSLEER. Trimming stripped 1 base from V and 8 bases from J, with 8 bases between. The CDR3 is made up of 13 amino acids. As DNA, the CDR3 is TGCGCCAGCAGCCAAGGGCTTGGCGAAAAACTGTTTTTT. It specifies CASSQGLGEKLFF.

This chain connects TRBV12-3 or TRBV12-4 to TRBJ2-1; TRBD2 is a possible D gene (6 bases). V lost 6 bases and J lost 10, with 16 bases in between. This CDR3 spans 13 amino acids. CDR3 protein: CASRAMGLMEQFF. CDR3 nucleotides: TGTGCCAGCAGAGCTATGGGACTTATGGAGCAGTTCTTC.

This clonotype was seen a handful of times. The V gene is TRBV4-1, the J gene TRBJ2-5; 14 bases map to TRBD2. J gave up 1 base and V 1 base, and 8 bases lay outside the gene matches. The germline CDR1 and CDR2 sequences are MGHRA and YSYEKL. The CDR3 covers 19 residues. CDR3 sequence: CASSQVSGLAGGIQETQYF. The CDR3 DNA is TGCGCCAGCAGCCAAGTTAGTGGACTAGCGGGGGGCATCCAAGAGACCCAGTACTTC.

This chain links TRBV5-4 with TRBJ1-2; tentatively, D is TRBD1 (6 bases). The V gene's germline CDR1 is SGHNT and CDR2 YYREEE (reference sequence). This CDR3 region has 16 residues. V shed 4 bases and J shed 3 bases, with 19 bases lying between them. The CDR3 region is CASSTGPGGLDYGYTF. The DNA of the CDR3 is TGTGCCAGCAGCACGGGGCCGGGGGGCTTGGACTATGGCTACACCTTC.

This clonotype was detected a few times. The V gene is TRBV4-3, the J gene TRBJ1-2; D uncertain. Trimming took 0 bases from V and 4 from J, leaving 6 bases between them. The CDR3 length is 13 residues. The germline V gene encodes CDR1 LGHNA and CDR2 YSLEER. In DNA form, the CDR3 reads TGCGCCAGCAGCCAAGATACCTTCTATGGCTACACCTTC. Protein sequence: CASSQDTFYGYTF.

This clonotype showed up many times. This rearrangement joins TRBV15 to TRBJ1-1, with 9 bases identical to TRBD1. From germline, CDR1 is LNHNV and CDR2 YYDKDF (reference sequence). The CDR3 consists of 15 residues. J was trimmed by 5 bases and V by 5 bases; bases with no gene match: 9. CDR3 DNA sequence: TGTGCCACCAGCGGTCCGGGACAGGGAAGTACTGAAGCTTTCTTT. Its protein product is CATSGPGQGSTEAFF.

The chain has TRBV28 and TRBJ2-3, with 15 bases fitting TRBD2. The V segment lost 3 bases and the J segment 14 bases; nucleotides outside the gene matches: 6. This CDR3 is 14 amino acids long. The germline V gene encodes CDR1 MDHEN and CDR2 SYDVKM. The CDR3 reads CASSFGLAGGRVYF. In DNA form, the CDR3 reads TGTGCCAGCAGTTTCGGACTAGCGGGGGGGCGTGTGTATTTT.

The chain links TRBV5-4 to TRBJ2-5, with D perhaps being TRBD1 or TRBD2 (5 bases each). CDR1 and CDR2 (germline): SGHNT, YYREEE (reference sequence). Trimming stripped 4 bases from V and 1 base from J, with 14 bases between. CDR3 length: 15 residues. CDR3 nucleotide sequence: TGTGCCAGCAGCCCCGGTCCGGGGCCCCAAGAGACCCAGTACTTC. Translated, it gives CASSPGPGPQETQYF.

This clonotype was detected many times. This chain joins TRBV7-6 and TRBJ1-2; TRBD1 matches at 9 bases. Per the germline V gene, CDR1 is SGHVS and CDR2 is FNYEAQ. J gave up 3 bases and V 1 base, and 3 bases lay outside the gene matches. CDR3 size: 15 residues. The CDR3 region has the DNA TGTGCCAGCAGCTTAGGATGGGACAGGGACTATGGCTACACCTTC. Protein product: CASSLGWDRDYGYTF.

This clonotype was counted many times. The chain has TRBV4-3 and TRBJ1-2; D ambiguous. V lost 4 bases, J lost 8 bases, and 17 bases lay in between. Germline V gene data show CDR1 as LGHNA and CDR2 as YSLEER. The CDR3 sequence is 14 residues long. In nucleotides, the CDR3 is TGCGCCAGCAGCCTAGAGGGAAGTCGGCAAGGCTACACCTTC. Translation gives CASSLEGSRQGYTF.

This clonotype was seen more than once but under ten times. The chain employs TRBV12-3 or TRBV12-4 and TRBJ1-5; D possibly corresponds to TRBD1 (5 bases). Trimming removed 5 bases from V and 4 bases from J, with 12 bases in between. CDR3 length: 14 residues. The CDR3 sequence is CASSPSRGNQPQHF. The CDR3 DNA sequence: TGTGCCAGCAGTCCCTCTCGGGGGAATCAGCCCCAGCATTTT.

This clonotype has only a few counts. The rearrangement uses TRBV6-6 and TRBJ2-1, with 10 positions matching TRBD1. The J segment lost 8 bases and the V segment lost 5 bases, leaving 12 bases of the junction unmatched. The CDR3 is 16 amino acids. Germline lookup yields CDR1 MNHNY and CDR2 SVGAGI (reference sequence). CDR3 sequence: CASSAWDRGVFDEQFF. The CDR3 region has the DNA TGTGCCAGCAGTGCGTGGGACAGGGGAGTGTTCGATGAGCAGTTCTTC.

About this clonotype: The junction and the germline gene differ at one end; a read error may be behind it. The chain couples TRBV3-1 to TRBJ2-2, with TRBD1 as a possible D gene (5 bases). The V gene's germline CDR1 is LGHDT and CDR2 YNNKEL (reference sequence). The CDR3 is made up of 13 amino acids. CDR3 loop: CASSQQDTVELFF. The CDR3 region has the DNA TGTGCCAGCAGCCAGCAGGACACCGTGGAGCTGTTTTTT.